This is a list of T cell receptor beta chains from one sample in a study of shared clonotypes between healthy human individuals. The data were produced by immunoSEQ multiplex PCR, yet TCRdb's version contains in-frame clones alone and is incomplete. Altogether around 1.9 million clones are present, roughly 91% being singletons, with the ten largest covering 1.5% to 2%. Material: naive CD8+ T cells from PBMCs. The source is a man younger than 35 in good health. Some clones in this sample may be carry-over from other donors' samples. Each CDR3 is given with its conserved first and last residue. The order of the fields is J gene, clone size, V gene, CDR3 length, D gene, CDR3 protein, CDR3 DNA. The D gene is left open where the match is weak. Where a row states a size, it is once, few, many or the class of an expanded clone; other rows omit it.

>TRBJ1-2|-|TRBV29-1|15|TRBD1
CSVEGTGPRGYGYTF
TGCAGCGTTGAAGGGACAGGGCCGCGGGGCTATGGCTACACCTTC
>TRBJ2-2|-|TRBV9|15|-
CASSVRPGGARELFF
TGTGCCAGCAGCGTACGCCCTGGGGGGGCGCGGGAGCTGTTTTTT
>TRBJ2-1|-|TRBV19|17|TRBD2
CASSRTELAGKDNEQFF
TGTGCCAGTAGTCGGACAGAACTAGCGGGAAAAGACAATGAGCAGTTCTTC
>TRBJ2-5|-|TRBV29-1|13|TRBD2
CSVVGGDQETQYF
TGCAGCGTTGTGGGGGGGGACCAAGAGACCCAGTACTTC
>TRBJ1-3|-|TRBV7-2|14|-
CASSSTGSGNTIYF
TGTGCCAGCAGCTCGACAGGCTCTGGAAACACCATATATTTT
>TRBJ1-5|-|TRBV27|15|-
CASSPHLRLNQPQHF
TGTGCCAGCAGTCCCCACCTGCGTCTCAATCAGCCCCAGCATTTT
>TRBJ1-1|-|TRBV7-9|16|-
CASSDKGGSENTEAFF
TGTGCCAGCAGCGACAAGGGTGGGTCGGAGAACACTGAAGCTTTCTTT
>TRBJ2-7|-|TRBV9|15|TRBD1
CASSEGTGWVYEQYF
TGTGCCAGCAGCGAAGGGACAGGGTGGGTGTACGAGCAGTACTTC
>TRBJ1-2|-|TRBV27|13|-
CASSSFRDIGYTF
TGTGCCAGCAGTTCGTTCCGGGATATTGGCTACACCTTC
>TRBJ1-1|few|TRBV5-4|16|-
CASSTLGGERNTEAFF
TGTGCCAGCAGCACGTTGGGGGGTGAGAGAAACACTGAAGCTTTCTTT
>TRBJ1-2|-|TRBV2|17|TRBD1
CASSEAGDRGPNYGYTF
TGTGCCAGCAGTGAAGCTGGGGACAGGGGCCCTAACTATGGCTACACCTTC
>TRBJ2-7|once|TRBV13|18|TRBD2
CASSLRGRGNPGGAEQYF
TGTGCCAGCAGCCTAAGGGGCAGAGGTAACCCGGGAGGGGCCGAGCAGTACTTC
>TRBJ1-2|-|TRBV30|17|TRBD1
CAWSAGTGGLSGYGYTF
TGTGCCTGGAGTGCGGGGACAGGGGGCCTCTCCGGCTATGGCTACACCTTC
>TRBJ2-1|-|TRBV29-1|15|TRBD2
CSVGEGLAGYNEQFF
TGCAGCGTTGGAGAAGGACTAGCGGGATACAATGAGCAGTTCTTC
>TRBJ2-7|-|TRBV27|13|-
CASSLRQNYEQYF
TGTGCCAGCAGTTTACGACAGAACTACGAGCAGTACTTC
>TRBJ1-5|-|TRBV27|18|-
CASSSLWAISHSNQPQHF
TGTGCCAGCAGTTCCCTGTGGGCGATCTCGCATAGCAATCAGCCCCAGCATTTT
>TRBJ1-6|-|TRBV28|14|-
CASSLRGRYSPLHF
TGTGCCAGCAGCTTGCGGGGGCGTTATTCACCCCTCCACTTT
>TRBJ1-5|-|TRBV6-6|14|TRBD1
CASSLGTGEQPQHF
TGTGCCAGCAGTCTAGGGACAGGTGAACAGCCCCAGCATTTT
>TRBJ2-5|once|TRBV29-1|12|-
CSVPDRRYSQYF
TGCAGCGTTCCCGACAGGAGGTATTCCCAGTACTTC
>TRBJ2-2|-|TRBV9|17|-
CASSVGEWGDNTGELFF
TGTGCCAGCAGCGTAGGAGAATGGGGGGATAACACCGGGGAGCTGTTTTTT
>TRBJ1-1|few|TRBV20-1|11|-
CSARPNTEAFF
TGCAGTGCTAGGCCTAACACTGAAGCTTTCTTT
>TRBJ2-1|once|TRBV9|15|TRBD2
CASSASREAYNEQFF
TGTGCCAGCAGCGCAAGCCGGGAGGCCTACAATGAGCAGTTCTTC
>TRBJ2-1|-|TRBV9|15|-
CASSKSGGVLNEQFF
TGTGCCAGCAGCAAGAGCGGAGGAGTCCTTAATGAGCAGTTCTTC
>TRBJ1-1|-|TRBV19|15|TRBD1
CASSVSRQGAREAFF
TGTGCCAGTAGTGTCTCGAGACAGGGGGCGCGAGAAGCTTTCTTT
>TRBJ2-1|-|TRBV29-1|15|-
CSSLTGRSSYNEQFF
TGCAGCTCCCTGACGGGCCGGAGCTCCTACAATGAGCAGTTCTTC
>TRBJ2-1|-|TRBV4-1|14|-
CASSPERGYNEQFF
TGCGCCAGCAGCCCTGAGAGGGGGTACAATGAGCAGTTCTTC
>TRBJ2-7|-|TRBV11-2|15|TRBD2
CASSLGPGGHYEQYF
TGTGCCAGCAGCTTAGGGCCGGGAGGGCACTACGAGCAGTACTTC
>TRBJ2-5|-|TRBV11-2|14|-
CASSTGTVQETQYF
TGTGCCAGCAGCACAGGGACGGTTCAAGAGACCCAGTACTTC
>TRBJ2-7|-|TRBV27|13|-
CASSVNLVTEQYF
TGTGCCAGCAGTGTTAATTTGGTCACCGAGCAGTACTTC
>TRBJ1-3|-|TRBV4-2|11|-
CASAAGNTIYF
TGTGCCAGCGCCGCTGGAAACACCATATATTTT
>TRBJ2-7|-|TRBV18|16|TRBD2
CASSPRWRESSYEQYF
TGTGCCAGCTCACCTCGTTGGCGGGAGAGCTCCTACGAGCAGTACTTC
>TRBJ1-1|few|TRBV30|15|-
CAWSVISTVTTEAFF
TGTGCCTGGAGTGTTATATCGACAGTCACCACTGAAGCTTTCTTT
>TRBJ2-2|-|TRBV19|15|-
CASSIVLGGTGELFF
TGTGCCAGTAGTATAGTCCTGGGGGGTACCGGGGAGCTGTTTTTT
>TRBJ2-1|-|TRBV2|16|TRBD1
CASSDHVTGLNNEQFF
TGTGCCAGCAGTGATCATGTGACAGGGCTAAACAATGAGCAGTTCTTC
>TRBJ2-1|-|TRBV4-2|15|TRBD1
CASSPRDSSYNEQFF
TGTGCCAGCAGCCCTCGGGACAGTTCCTACAATGAGCAGTTCTTC
>TRBJ2-5|-|TRBV5-1|17|-
CASSDGMAWGSQETQYF
TGCGCCAGCAGCGATGGGATGGCGTGGGGGAGCCAAGAGACCCAGTACTTC
>TRBJ2-7|-|TRBV6-6|15|-
CASSPYRVSSYEQYF
TGTGCCAGCAGCCCCTACAGGGTCAGCTCCTACGAGCAGTACTTC
>TRBJ1-5|once|TRBV15|14|-
CATSLRARNQPQHF
TGTGCCACCAGCTTGAGGGCGCGGAATCAGCCCCAGCATTTT
>TRBJ2-7|once|TRBV20-1|11|-
CSARLAVEQYF
TGCAGTGCTAGATTAGCGGTAGAGCAGTACTTC
>TRBJ1-2|-|TRBV29-1|11|-
CSVLRSNGYTF
TGCAGCGTTCTCAGAAGTAATGGCTACACCTTC
>TRBJ2-5|-|TRBV9|15|-
CASSVAGTDAETQYF
TGTGCCAGCAGCGTAGCTGGGACTGACGCAGAGACCCAGTACTTC
>TRBJ2-7|-|TRBV19|14|-
CASKTVWPGDEQYF
TGTGCCAGTAAAACGGTATGGCCCGGGGACGAGCAGTACTTC
>TRBJ2-1|once|TRBV5-1|15|TRBD2
CASSYTSGPRGEQFF
TGCGCCAGCAGCTACACTAGCGGGCCGAGGGGTGAGCAGTTCTTC
>TRBJ2-4|-|TRBV7-2|18|TRBD2
CASSLSVAGTGPKNIQYF
TGTGCCAGCAGCTTGAGTGTAGCGGGAACCGGTCCCAAAAACATTCAGTACTTC
>TRBJ2-7|-|TRBV27|16|TRBD2
CASSFGAGEVSYEQYF
TGTGCCAGCAGTTTCGGGGCGGGAGAGGTTTCCTACGAGCAGTACTTC
>TRBJ1-5|-|TRBV27|17|TRBD1
CASSGTGLYYSNQPQHF
TGTGCCAGCAGCGGGACAGGTCTTTACTATAGCAATCAGCCCCAGCATTTT
>TRBJ2-7|-|TRBV6-6|10|-
CASSDIEQYF
TGTGCCAGCAGCGATATAGAGCAGTACTTC
>TRBJ2-1|-|TRBV4-1|15|-
CASSQAGNSYNEQFF
TGCGCCAGCAGCCAAGCCGGGAACTCCTACAATGAGCAGTTCTTC
>TRBJ2-7|-|TRBV29-1|11|-
CSVHLGYEQYF
TGCAGCGTCCACCTTGGCTACGAGCAGTACTTC
>TRBJ1-2|-|TRBV29-1|13|TRBD1
CSVRTGGGYGYTF
TGCAGCGTCCGGACAGGGGGGGGATATGGCTACACCTTC
>TRBJ2-7|-|TRBV28|16|TRBD1
CASSFSPDRGPYEQYF
TGTGCCAGCAGTTTCTCTCCCGACAGGGGACCCTACGAGCAGTACTTC